Below are 5 T cell receptor beta chains sequenced from a single sample in a study of Ad26.COV2.S vaccination and SARS-CoV-2 variants. Treatment denoted: some 19 received Ad26.COV2.S at low or high dose, single or two shots; about 5 received placebo; per-sample allocation not given. Samples were taken on day 63 after the first vaccine or placebo injection. Assay used: immunoSEQ multiplex PCR; TCRdb lists only in-frame clones, some missing. This sample has fewer than 400,000 clones, with 85% found just once. The sequences come from peripheral blood, collected in a trial of Ad26.COV2.S vaccine versus placebo. The receptors were gathered from a person between 18 and 59 years old who received the Ad26.COV2.S COVID-19 vaccine or a placebo.

V gene TRBV4-2 combines with J gene TRBJ2-3; a weak D match, TRBD1 (6 bases). The CDR3 contains 16 residues. V was trimmed by 0 bases and J by 7 bases, leaving 17 bases between them. The germline CDR1 and CDR2 sequences are LGHNA and YNFKEQ. The chain's CDR3 is CASSQEWARGIYTQYF. As DNA, the CDR3 is TGTGCCAGCAGCCAAGAGTGGGCCAGGGGAATATATACGCAGTATTTT.

This clone was seen only a few times. The rearrangement links TRBV7-2 to TRBJ1-1; TRBD1 agrees at 7 bases. CDR3 length: 14 amino acids. V shed 5 bases and J 5 bases; nucleotides not matched to a gene: 8. Germline V gene data show CDR1 as SGHTA and CDR2 as FQGNSA. CDR3 in amino acids: CASSVYGQETEAFF. The CDR3 nucleotides read TGTGCCAGCAGCGTATACGGACAGGAAACTGAAGCTTTCTTT.

With regard to this clone: Other DNA sequences in the same sample also yield this CDR3. The chain joins TRBV2 to TRBJ1-5; D gene ambiguous. This CDR3 is 14 amino acids long. V was cut by 3 bases and J by 4 bases, with 10 bases left in between. Germline values: CDR1 SNHLY, CDR2 FYNNEI. The CDR3 nucleotides read TGTGCCAGCAGTGAGGCCGGATCTAATCAGCCCCAGCATTTT. Translating it yields CASSEAGSNQPQHF.

The V and J genes are TRBV5-1 and TRBJ2-2; 7 positions match TRBD1. The CDR3 has 15 residues. V lost 4 bases and J lost 6; bases outside the gene matches: 9. Germline V lookup: CDR1 SGHRS, CDR2 YFSETQ. The CDR3 sequence is CASSAMTGIAGELFF. The CDR3 nucleotides are TGCGCCAGCAGCGCCATGACAGGGATCGCCGGGGAGCTGTTTTTT.

The gene calls are TRBV12-3 or TRBV12-4 and TRBJ1-5; unclear D gene. V was shortened by 6 bases and J by 6 bases, with 12 bases between the two germline ends. The CDR3 length is 13 residues. CDR3 bases: TGTGCCAGCAGACAAGGGTCGGCTCAGCCCCAGCATTTT. This translates into CASRQGSAQPQHF.